Sequencing of this TCR beta chain was carried out in a study of cytomegalovirus exposure and HLA in healthy donors. Findings and caveats of the study: In a later analysis, across HLA loci, associated TCR counts were highest for DRB1, lowest for HLA-C.

Both 60 Vbeta primers and 13 Jbeta primers went into the PCR. Produced via immunoSEQ multiplex PCR; TCRdb's table is partial and in-frame only. The sample shows fewer than 200,000 clones, 81% of them seen only once. Germline V lookup: CDR1 MNHEY, CDR2 SVGAGI. The V segment lost 6 bases and the J segment 4 bases; nucleotides outside the gene matches: 8. The CDR3 has 15 residues. Concerning this clone: The antigen is unknown.

The sequenced material came from PBMCs. The sequence was obtained from a man aged 35 to 55 in good health and CMV-seropositive. This chain links TRBV6-5 with TRBJ1-2; 10 bases map to TRBD1. The CDR3 spells CASSLGTGDSYGYTF. The CDR3 bases are TGTGCCAGCAGCCTTGGGACAGGGGATTCCTATGGCTACACCTTC.